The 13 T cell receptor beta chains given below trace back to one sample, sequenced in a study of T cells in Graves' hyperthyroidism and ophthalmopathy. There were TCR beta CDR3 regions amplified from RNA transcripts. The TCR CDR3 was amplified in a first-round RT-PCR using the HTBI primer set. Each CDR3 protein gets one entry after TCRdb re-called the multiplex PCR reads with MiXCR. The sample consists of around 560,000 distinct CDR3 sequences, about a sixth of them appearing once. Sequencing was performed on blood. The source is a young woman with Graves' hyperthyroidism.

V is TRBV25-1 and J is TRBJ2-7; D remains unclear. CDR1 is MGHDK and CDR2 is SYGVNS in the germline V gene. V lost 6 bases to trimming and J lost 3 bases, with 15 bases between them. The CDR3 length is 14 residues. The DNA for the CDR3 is TGTGCCAGCAGCCGGGCAGGAAACTACTACGAGCAGTACTTC. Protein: CASSRAGNYYEQYF.

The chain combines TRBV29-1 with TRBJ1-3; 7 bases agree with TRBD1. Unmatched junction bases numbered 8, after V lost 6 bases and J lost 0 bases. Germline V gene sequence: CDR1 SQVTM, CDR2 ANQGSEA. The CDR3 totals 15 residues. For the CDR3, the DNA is TGCAGCGTGATCCAGGGGGTCAGCTCTGGAAACACCATATATTTT. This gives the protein CSVIQGVSSGNTIYF.

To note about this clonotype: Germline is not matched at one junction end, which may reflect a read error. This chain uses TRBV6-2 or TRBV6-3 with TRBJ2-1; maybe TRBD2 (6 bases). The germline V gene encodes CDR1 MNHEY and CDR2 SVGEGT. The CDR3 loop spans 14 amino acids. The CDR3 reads CASRYSSDYNEQFF. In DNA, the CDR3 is TGTGCCAGCAGGTACTCTAGCGACTACAATGAGCAGTTCTTC.

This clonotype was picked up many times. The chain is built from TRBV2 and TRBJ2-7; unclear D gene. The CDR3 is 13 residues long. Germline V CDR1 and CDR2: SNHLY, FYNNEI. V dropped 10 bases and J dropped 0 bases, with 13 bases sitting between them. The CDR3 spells CAMRERSSYEQYF. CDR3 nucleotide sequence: TGTGCCATGCGCGAAAGGAGCTCCTACGAGCAGTACTTC.

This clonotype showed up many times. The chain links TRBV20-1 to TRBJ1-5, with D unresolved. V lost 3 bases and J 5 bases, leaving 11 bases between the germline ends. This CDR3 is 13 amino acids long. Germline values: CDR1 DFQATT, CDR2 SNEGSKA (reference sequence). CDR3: CSASRAVYQPQHF. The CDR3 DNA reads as TGCAGTGCTAGTCGGGCTGTTTATCAGCCCCAGCATTTT.

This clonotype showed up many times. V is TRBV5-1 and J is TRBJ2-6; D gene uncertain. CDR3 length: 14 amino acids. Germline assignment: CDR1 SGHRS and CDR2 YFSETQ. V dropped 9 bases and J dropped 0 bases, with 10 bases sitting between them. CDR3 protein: CATSAFSGANVLTF. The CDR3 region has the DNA TGCGCCACCTCCGCCTTCTCTGGGGCCAACGTCCTGACTTTC.

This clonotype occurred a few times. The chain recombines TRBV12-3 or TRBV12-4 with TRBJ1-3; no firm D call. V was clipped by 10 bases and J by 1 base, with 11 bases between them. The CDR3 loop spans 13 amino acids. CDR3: CATSISSGNTIYF. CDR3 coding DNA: TGTGCCACCTCTATATCATCTGGAAACACCATATATTTT.

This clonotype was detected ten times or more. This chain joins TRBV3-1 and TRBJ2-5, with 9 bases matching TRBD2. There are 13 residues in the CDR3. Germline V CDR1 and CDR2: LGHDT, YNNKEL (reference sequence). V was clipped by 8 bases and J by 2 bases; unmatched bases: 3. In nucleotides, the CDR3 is TGTGCCAGCCGACTAGCGGAACAAGAGACCCAGTACTTC. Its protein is CASRLAEQETQYF.

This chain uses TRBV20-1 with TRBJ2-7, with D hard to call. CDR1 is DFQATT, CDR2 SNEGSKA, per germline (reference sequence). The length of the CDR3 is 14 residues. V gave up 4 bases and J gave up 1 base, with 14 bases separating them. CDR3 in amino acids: CSANRGRRSYEQYF. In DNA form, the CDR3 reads TGCAGTGCTAACCGCGGACGGAGATCCTACGAGCAGTACTTC.

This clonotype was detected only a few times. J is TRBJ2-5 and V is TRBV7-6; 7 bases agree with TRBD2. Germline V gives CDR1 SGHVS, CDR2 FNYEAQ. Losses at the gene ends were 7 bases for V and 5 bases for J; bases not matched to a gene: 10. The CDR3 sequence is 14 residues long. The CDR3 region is CASTPERGPETQYF. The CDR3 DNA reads TGTGCCAGCACCCCAGAGCGGGGTCCCGAGACCCAGTACTTC.

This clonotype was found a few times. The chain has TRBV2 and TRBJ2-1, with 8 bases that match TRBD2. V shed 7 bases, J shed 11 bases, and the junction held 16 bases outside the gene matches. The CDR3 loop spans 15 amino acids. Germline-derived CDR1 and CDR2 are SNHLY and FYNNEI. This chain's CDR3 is CASKLTSGGPGKQFF. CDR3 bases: TGTGCCAGCAAGCTTACCAGCGGGGGTCCGGGTAAGCAGTTCTTC.

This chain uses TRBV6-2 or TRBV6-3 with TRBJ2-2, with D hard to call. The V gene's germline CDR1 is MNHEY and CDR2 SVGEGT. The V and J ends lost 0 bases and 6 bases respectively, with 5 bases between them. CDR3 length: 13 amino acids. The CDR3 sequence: CASSYSSSGELFF. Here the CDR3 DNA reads TGTGCCAGCAGTTACTCGAGCTCCGGGGAGCTGTTTTTT.

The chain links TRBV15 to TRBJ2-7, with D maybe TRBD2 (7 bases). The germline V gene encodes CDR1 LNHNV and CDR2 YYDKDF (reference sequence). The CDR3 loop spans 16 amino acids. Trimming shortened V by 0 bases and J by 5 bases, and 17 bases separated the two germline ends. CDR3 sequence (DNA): TGTGCCACCAGCAGAGACCTAGGGGGGGCGAGCAACGAGCAGTACTTC. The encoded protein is CATSRDLGGASNEQYF.